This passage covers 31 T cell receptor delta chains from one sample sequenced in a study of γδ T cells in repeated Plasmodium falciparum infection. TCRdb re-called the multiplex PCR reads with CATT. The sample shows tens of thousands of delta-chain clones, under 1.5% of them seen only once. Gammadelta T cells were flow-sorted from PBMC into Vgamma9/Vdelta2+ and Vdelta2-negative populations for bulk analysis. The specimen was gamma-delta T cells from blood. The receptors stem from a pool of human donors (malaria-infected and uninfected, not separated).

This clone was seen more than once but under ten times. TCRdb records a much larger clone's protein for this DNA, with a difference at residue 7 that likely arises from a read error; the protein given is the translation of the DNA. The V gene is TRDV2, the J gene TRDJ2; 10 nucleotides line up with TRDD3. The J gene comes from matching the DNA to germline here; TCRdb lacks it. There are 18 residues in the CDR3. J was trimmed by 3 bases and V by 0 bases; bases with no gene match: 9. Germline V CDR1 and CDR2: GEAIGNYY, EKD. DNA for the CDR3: TGTGCCTGTGACACCTCTCCGGGGGATACGGGCGTGACAGCACAACTCTTCTTT. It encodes CACDTSPGDTGVTAQLFF.

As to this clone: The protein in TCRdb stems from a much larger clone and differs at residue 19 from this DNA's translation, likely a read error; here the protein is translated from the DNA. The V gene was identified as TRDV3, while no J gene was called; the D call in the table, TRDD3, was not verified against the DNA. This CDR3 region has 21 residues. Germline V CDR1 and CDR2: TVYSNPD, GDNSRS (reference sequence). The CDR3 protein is CAFPDTLLGDPNHSYTDKRIF. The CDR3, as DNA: TGTGCCTTCCCTGATACCCTACTGGGGGACCCAAATCACTCGTACACCGATAAACGCATCTTT.

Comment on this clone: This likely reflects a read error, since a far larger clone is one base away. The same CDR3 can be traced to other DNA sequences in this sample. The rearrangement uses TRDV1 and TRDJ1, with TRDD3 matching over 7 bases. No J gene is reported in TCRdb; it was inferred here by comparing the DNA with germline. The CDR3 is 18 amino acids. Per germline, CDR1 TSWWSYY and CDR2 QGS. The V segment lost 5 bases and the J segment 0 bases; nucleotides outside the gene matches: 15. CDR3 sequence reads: CALGSGGPWGLHTDKLIF. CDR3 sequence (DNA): TGTGCTCTTGGGAGCGGAGGACCCTGGGGGCTGCACACCGATAAACTCATCTTT.

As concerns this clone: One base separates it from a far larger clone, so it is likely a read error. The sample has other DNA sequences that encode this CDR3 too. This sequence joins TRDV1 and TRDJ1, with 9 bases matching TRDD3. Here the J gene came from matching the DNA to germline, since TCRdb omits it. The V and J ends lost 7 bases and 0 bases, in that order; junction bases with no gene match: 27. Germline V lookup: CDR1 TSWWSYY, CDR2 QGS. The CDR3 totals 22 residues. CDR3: CALVGLLGDWIPYPSYTDKLIF. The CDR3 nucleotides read TGTGCTCTTGTCGGCTTACTGGGGGACTGGATACCGTACCCATCGTACACCGATAAACTCATCTTT.

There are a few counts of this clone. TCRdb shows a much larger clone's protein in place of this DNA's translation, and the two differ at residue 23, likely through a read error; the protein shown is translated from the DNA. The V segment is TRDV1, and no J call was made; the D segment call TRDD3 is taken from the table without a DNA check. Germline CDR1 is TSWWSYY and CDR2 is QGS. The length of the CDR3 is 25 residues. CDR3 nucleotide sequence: TGTGCTCTTGGGGAACTAGCTCCCCTTCCTACGGGGGGATATCAGGTTCCCTGGGACACCCGACAGGTGTTTTTC. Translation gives CALGELAPLPTGGYQVPWDTRQVFF.

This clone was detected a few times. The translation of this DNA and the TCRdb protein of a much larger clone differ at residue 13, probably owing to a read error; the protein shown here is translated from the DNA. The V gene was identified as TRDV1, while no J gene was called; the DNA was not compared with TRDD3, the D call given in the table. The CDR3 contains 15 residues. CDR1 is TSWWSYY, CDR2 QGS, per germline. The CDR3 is CALGEMSRYTDKPIF. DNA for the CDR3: TGTGCTCTTGGGGAAATGTCACGATACACCGATAAACCCATCTTT.

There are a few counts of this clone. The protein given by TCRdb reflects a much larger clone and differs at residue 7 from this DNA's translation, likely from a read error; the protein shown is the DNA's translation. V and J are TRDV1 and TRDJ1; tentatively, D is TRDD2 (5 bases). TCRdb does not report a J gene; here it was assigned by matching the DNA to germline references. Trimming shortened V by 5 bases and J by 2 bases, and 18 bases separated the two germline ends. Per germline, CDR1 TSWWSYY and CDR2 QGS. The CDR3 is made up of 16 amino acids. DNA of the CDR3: TGTGCTCTTGGGTTACTTCCCTACGCCCAGACCGATAAACTCATCTTT. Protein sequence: CALGLLPYAQTDKLIF.

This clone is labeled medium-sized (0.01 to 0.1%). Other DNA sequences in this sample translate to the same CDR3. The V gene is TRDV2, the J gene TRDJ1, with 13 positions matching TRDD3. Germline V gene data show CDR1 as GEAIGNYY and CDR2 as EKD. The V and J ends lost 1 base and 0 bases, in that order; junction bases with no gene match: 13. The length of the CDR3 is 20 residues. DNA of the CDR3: TGTGCCTGTGACACTAAGTACTGGGGGATACGCGCCCTGTACACCGATAAACTCATCTTT. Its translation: CACDTKYWGIRALYTDKLIF.

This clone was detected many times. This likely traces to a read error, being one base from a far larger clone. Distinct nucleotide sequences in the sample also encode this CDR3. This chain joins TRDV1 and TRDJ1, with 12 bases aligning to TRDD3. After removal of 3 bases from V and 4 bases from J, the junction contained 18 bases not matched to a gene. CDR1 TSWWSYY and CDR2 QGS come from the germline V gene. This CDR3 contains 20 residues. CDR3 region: CALGEPSEPLSGGYGDKLIF. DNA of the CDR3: TGTGCTCTTGGGGAGCCTTCCGAACCCCTCTCTGGGGGATACGGCGATAAACTCATCTTT.

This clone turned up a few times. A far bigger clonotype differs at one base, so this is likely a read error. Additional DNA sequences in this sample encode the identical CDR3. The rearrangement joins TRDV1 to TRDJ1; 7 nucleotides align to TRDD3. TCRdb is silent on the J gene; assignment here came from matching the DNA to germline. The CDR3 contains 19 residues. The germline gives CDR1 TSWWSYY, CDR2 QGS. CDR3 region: CALGDSHRSGYVYTDKLIF. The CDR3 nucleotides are TGTGCTCTCGGGGACTCCCATCGAAGTGGATACGTATACACCGATAAACTCATCTTT.

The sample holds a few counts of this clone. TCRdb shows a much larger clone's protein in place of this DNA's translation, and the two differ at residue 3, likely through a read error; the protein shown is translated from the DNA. The CDR3 is CAFGEPWISYGWGISTDKLIF. The CDR3, as DNA: TGTGCTTTTGGGGAACCATGGATTTCCTACGGGTGGGGGATATCAACCGATAAACTCATCTTT. The chain couples TRDV1 to TRDJ1; 9 nucleotides match TRDD3. The J gene, missing from TCRdb, was assigned here through DNA to germline matching. The CDR3 is made up of 21 amino acids. Germline V gene lookup returns CDR1 TSWWSYY and CDR2 QGS.

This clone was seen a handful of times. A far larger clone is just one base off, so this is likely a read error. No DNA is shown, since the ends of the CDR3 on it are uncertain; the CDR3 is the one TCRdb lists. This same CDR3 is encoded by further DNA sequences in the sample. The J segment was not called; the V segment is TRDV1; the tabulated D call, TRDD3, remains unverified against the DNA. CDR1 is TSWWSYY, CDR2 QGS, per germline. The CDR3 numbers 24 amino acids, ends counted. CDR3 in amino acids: CALGELVTTSVGFWGITYTDKLIF.

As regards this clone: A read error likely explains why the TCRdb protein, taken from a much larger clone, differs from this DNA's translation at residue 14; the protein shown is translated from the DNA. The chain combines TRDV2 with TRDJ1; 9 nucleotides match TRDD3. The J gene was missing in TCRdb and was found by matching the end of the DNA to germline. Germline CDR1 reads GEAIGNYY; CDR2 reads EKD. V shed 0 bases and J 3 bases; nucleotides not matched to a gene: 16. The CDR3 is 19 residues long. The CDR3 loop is CACDTLGLGENVWSDKLIF. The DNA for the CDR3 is TGTGCCTGTGACACCCTAGGACTGGGGGAGAACGTTTGGTCCGATAAACTCATCTTT.

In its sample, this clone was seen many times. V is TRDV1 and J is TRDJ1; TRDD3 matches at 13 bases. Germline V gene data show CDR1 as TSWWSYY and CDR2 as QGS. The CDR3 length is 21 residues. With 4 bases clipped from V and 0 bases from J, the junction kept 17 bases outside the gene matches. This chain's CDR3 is CALGGRFFTGGYGRYTDKLIF. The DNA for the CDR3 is TGTGCTCTTGGGGGTCGCTTCTTCACTGGGGGATACGGAAGGTACACCGATAAACTCATCTTT.

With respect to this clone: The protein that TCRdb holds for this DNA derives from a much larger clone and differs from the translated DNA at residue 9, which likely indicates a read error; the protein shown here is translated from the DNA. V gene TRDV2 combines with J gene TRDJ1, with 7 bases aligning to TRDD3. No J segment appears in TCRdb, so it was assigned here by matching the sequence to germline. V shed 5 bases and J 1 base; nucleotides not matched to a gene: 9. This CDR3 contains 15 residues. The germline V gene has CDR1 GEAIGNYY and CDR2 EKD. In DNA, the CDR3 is TGTGCCTGTGGCGTGCTGGGGGCCTGCACCGATAAACTCATCTTT. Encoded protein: CACGVLGACTDKLIF.

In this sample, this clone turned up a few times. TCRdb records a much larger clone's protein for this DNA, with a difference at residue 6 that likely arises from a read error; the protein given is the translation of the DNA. The CDR3 loop is CALGEDSAARPRDTDKLIF. The DNA of the CDR3 is TGTGCTCTTGGGGAAGACAGTGCCGCCCGGCCTAGGGACACCGATAAACTCATCTTT. This chain links TRDV1 with TRDJ1; D call uncertain. Germline V gives CDR1 TSWWSYY, CDR2 QGS. The V and J ends lost 2 bases and 0 bases respectively, with 22 bases between them. The CDR3 runs to 19 residues.

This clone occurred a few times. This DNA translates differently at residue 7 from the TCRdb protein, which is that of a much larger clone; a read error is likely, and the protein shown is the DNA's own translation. The CDR3 DNA follows: TGTGCTCTTGGGGAGCTACACTGGGGGACGCTCACCGGTAAACTCATCTTT. Residues: CALGELHWGTLTGKLIF. This sequence joins TRDV1 and TRDJ1; TRDD3 agrees at 9 bases. The J gene, not given by TCRdb, was assigned here from a germline match of the nucleotide sequence. The CDR3 has 17 residues. Germline CDR1 reads TSWWSYY; CDR2 reads QGS.

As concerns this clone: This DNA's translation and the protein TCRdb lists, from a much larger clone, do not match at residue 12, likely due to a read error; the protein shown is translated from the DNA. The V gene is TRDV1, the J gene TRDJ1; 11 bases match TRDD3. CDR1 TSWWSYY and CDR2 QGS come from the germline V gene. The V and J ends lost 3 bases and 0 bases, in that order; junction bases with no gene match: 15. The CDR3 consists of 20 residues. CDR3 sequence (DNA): TGTGCTCTTGGGGAGGCTAGGAGGCTGGGGGATACTTGGTACACCGATAAACTCATCTTT. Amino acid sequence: CALGEARRLGDTWYTDKLIF.

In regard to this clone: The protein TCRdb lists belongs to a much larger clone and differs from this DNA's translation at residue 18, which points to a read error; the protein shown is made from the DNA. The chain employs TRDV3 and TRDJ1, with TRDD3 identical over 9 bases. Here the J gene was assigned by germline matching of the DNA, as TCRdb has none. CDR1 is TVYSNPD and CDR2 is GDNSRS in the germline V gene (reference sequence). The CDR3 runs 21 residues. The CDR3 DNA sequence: TGTGCCTTTGAGCCGACCTGGGGGATTAAGGCCACTTCGCGGGCTTCCGATGAACTCATCTTT. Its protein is CAFEPTWGIKATSRASDELIF.

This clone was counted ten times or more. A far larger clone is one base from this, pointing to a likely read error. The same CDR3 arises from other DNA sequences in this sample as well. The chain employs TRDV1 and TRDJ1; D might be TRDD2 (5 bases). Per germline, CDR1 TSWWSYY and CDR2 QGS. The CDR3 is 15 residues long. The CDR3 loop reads CALGDRPFYTDKLIF. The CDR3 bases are TGTGCTCTTGGGGATAGACCCTTCTACACCGATAAGCTCATCTTT.

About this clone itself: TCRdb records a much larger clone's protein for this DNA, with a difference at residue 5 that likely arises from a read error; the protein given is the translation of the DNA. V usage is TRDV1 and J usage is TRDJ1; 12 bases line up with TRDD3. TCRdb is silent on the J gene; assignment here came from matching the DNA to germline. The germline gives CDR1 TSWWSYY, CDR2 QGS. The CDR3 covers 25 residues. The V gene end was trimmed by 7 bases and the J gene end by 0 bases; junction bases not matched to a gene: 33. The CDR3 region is CALDPLQSTGGYSNAKKPYTDKLIF. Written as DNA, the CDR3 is TGTGCTCTTGATCCCCTACAATCTACTGGGGGATACTCCAACGCCAAAAAACCGTACACCGATAAACTCATCTTT.

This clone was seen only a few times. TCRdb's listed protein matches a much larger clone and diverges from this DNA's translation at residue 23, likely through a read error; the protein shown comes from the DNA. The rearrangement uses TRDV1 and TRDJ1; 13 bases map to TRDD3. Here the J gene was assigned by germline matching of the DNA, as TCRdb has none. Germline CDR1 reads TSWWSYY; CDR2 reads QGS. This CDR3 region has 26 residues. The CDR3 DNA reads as TGTGCTCTTGGGGAACTAAAAAGGTTCCCCCAAAAGGCGTACTGGGGGATACGGGGAAGGGTCGATGAACTCATCTTT. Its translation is CALGELKRFPQKAYWGIRGRVDELIF.

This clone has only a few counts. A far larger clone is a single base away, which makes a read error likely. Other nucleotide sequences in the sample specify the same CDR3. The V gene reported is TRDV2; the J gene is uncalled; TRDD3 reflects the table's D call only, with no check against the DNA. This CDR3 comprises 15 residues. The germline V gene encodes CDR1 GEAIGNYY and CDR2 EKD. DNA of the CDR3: TGTGCCTGTGACACCGTAGGGGGACCCAACGATAAACTCATCTTC. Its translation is CACDTVGGPNDKLIF.

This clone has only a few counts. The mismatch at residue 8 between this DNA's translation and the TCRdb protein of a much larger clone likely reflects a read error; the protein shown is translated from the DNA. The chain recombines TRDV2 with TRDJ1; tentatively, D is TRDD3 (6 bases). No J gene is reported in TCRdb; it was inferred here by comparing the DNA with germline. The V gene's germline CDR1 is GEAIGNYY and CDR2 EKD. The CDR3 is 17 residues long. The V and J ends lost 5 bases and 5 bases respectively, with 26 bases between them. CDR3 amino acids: CACAALGSSGDGDKLIF. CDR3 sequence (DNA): TGTGCCTGTGCGGCCCTCGGCTCCTCCGGGGATGGGGATAAACTCATCTTT.

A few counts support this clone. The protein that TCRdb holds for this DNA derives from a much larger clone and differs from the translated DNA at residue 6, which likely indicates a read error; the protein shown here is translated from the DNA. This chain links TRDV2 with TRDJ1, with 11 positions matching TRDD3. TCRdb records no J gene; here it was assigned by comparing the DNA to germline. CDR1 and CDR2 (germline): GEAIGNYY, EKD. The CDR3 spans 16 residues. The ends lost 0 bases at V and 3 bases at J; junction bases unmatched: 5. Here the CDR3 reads CACDTILGDSPDKLIF. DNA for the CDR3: TGTGCCTGTGACACCATACTGGGGGATAGTCCCGATAAACTCATCTTT.

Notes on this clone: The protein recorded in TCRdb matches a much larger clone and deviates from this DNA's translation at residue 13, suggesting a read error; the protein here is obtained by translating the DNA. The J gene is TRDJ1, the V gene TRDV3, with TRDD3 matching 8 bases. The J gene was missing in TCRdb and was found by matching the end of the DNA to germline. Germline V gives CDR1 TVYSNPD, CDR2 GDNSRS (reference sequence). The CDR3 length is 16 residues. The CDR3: CAFFGIRTSYTDELIF. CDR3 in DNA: TGTGCCTTTTTCGGGATACGCACCTCGTACACCGATGAACTCATCTTT.

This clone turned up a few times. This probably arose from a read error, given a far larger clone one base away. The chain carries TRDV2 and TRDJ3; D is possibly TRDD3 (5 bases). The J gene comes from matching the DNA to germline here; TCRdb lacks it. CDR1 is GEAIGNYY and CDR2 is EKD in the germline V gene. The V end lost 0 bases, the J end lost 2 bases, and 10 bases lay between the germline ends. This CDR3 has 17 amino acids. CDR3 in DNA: TGTGCCTGTGACACCTGGGGCTCCACCTGGGACACCCGACAGATGTTTTTC. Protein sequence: CACDTWGSTWDTRQMFF.

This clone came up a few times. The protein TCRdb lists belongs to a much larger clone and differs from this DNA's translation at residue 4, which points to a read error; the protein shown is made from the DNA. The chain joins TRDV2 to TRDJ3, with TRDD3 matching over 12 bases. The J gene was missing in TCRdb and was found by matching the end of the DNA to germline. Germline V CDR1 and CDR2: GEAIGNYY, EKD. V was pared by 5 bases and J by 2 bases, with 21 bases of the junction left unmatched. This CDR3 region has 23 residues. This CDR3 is CACGTAYGTGGYRPTWDTRQMFF. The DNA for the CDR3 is TGTGCCTGTGGCACGGCCTACGGGACTGGGGGATACCGTCCAACCTGGGACACCCGACAGATGTTTTTC.

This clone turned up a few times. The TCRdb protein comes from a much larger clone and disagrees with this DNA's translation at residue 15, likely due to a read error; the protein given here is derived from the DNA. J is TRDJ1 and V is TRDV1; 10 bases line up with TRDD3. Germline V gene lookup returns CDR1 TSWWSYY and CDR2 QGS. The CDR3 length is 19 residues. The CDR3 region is CALGEGLLGGYAYTNKLIF. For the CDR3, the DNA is TGTGCTCTTGGGGAAGGGCTTCTCGGGGGATACGCGTACACCAATAAACTCATCTTT.

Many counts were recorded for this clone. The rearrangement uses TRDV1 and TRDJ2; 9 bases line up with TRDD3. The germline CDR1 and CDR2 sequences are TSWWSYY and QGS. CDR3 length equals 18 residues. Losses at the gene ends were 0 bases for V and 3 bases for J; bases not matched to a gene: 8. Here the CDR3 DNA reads TGTGCTCTTGGGGAACTAAGGATACTGGGGGACCTGACAGCACAACTCTTCTTT. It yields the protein CALGELRILGDLTAQLFF.

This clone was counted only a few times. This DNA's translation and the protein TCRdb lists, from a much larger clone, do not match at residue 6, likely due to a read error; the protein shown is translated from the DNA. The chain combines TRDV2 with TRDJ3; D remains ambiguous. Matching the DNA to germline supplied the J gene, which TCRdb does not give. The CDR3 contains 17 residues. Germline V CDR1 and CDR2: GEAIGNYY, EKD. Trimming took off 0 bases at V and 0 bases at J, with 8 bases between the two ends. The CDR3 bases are TGTGCCTGTGACACCTCTACGAGCTCCTGGGACACCCGACAGATGTTTTTC. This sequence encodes CACDTSTSSWDTRQMFF.